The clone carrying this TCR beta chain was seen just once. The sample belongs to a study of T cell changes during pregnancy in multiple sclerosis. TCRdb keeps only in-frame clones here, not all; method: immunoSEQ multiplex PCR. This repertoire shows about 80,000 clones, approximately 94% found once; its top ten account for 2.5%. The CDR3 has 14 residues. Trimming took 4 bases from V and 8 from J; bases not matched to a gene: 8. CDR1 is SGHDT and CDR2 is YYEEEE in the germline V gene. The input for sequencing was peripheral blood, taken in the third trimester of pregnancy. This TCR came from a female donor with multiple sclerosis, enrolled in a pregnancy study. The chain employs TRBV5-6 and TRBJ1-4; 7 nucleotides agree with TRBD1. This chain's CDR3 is CASSKQGWVEKLFF. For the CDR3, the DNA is TGTGCCAGCAGCAAACAGGGGTGGGTGGAAAAACTGTTTTTT. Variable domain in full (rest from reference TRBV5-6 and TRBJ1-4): DAGVTQSPTHLIKTRGQQVTLRCSPKSGHDTVSWYQQALGQGPQFIFQYYEEEERQRGNFPDRFSGHQFPNYSSELNVNALLLGDSALYLCASSKQGWVEKLFFGSGTQLSVL.